This T cell receptor beta chain was retrieved from a study of blood T cell repertoires in COVID-19. Study details: From T cells, B-cell-depleted T cells, or PBMCs came the material, which was cDNA or gDNA.

Per the original data handling: Amplification from reference gene primers served as the basis for estimated nucleated cell counts. Only in-frame clones appear in the TCRdb table, and some are missing; sequencing was by immunoSEQ multiplex PCR. V and J calls and clone size are copied from that table; D and trimming were computed from the DNA. The data show approximately 150,000 clones, with 80% to 85% seen just once and approximately 11% held by the top ten. CDR3 length: 14 residues. In germline, CDR1 is SEHNR, CDR2 FQNEAQ (reference sequence). V was clipped by 2 bases and J by 6 bases, with 10 bases between them.

The rearrangement links TRBV7-9 to TRBJ1-4; D is ambiguous. The sequencing input was peripheral blood. The sequence was collected from a man between 70 and 80 years old with active or convalescent COVID-19. This chain's CDR3 is CASSLRSADEKLFF. Here the CDR3 DNA reads TGTGCCAGCAGCTTAAGGTCGGCGGATGAAAAACTGTTTTTT.